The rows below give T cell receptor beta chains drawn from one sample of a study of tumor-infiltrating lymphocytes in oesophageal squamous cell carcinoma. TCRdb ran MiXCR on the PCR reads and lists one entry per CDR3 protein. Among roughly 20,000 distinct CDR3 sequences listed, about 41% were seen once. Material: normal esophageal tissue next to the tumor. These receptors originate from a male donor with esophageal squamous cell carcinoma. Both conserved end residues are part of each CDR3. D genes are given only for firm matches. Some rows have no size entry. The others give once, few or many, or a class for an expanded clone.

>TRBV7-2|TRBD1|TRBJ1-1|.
CASSLEGAIWNTEAFF
TGTGCCAGCAGCTTAGAGGGGGCCATATGGAACACTGAAGCTTTCTTT
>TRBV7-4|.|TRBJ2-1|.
CASSLGLSSYEQFF
TGTGCCAGCAGCTTGGGCCTATCGAGCTACGAGCAGTTCTTC
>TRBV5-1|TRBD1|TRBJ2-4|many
CASSTDRDEQYF
TGCGCCAGCAGCACCGACAGGGATGAGCAGTACTTC
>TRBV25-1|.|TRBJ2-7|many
CASSDGSDSYEQYF
TGTGCCAGCAGTGACGGGTCGGATTCCTACGAGCAGTACTTC
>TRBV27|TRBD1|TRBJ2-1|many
CASSRGTGGYNEQFF
TGTGCCAGCAGTAGAGGGACAGGGGGGTACAATGAGCAGTTCTTC
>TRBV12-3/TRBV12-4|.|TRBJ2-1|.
CASSPPGLEQFF
TGTGCCAGCAGTCCCCCGGGACTTGAGCAGTTCTTC
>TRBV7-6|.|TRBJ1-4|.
CASSSLHRNEKLFF
TGTGCCAGCAGCTCGCTTCACCGTAATGAAAAACTGTTTTTT
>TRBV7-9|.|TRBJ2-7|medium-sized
CASSSTGRRAAESSYEQYF
TGTGCCAGCAGCTCAACAGGGAGGAGAGCGGCCGAGAGCTCCTACGAGCAGTACTTC
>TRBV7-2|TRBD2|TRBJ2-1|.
CASSRFVVTSANNEQFF
TGTGCCAGCAGCCGTTTTGTTGTGACTAGCGCAAACAATGAGCAGTTCTTC
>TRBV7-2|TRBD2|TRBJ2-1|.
CASRASGSNEQFF
TGTGCCAGCAGGGCTAGCGGGAGCAATGAGCAGTTCTTC
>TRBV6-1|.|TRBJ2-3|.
CASSYGGWETDTQYF
TGTGCCAGCAGTTACGGGGGCTGGGAAACAGATACGCAGTATTTT
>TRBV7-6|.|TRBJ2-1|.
CASSLEQGALRKQFF
TGTGCCAGCAGCTTAGAACAGGGTGCCTTAAGGAAGCAGTTCTTC
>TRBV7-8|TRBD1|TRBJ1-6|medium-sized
CASSFGQGGSPLHF
TGTGCCAGCAGCTTCGGACAGGGGGGTTCACCCCTCCACTTT
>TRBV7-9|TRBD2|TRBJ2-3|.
CASSTSGGSDTQYF
TGTGCCAGCAGCACTAGCGGGGGATCAGATACGCAGTATTTT
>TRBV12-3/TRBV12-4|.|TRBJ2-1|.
CASSLREPSYNEQFF
TGTGCCAGCAGTTTACGGGAGCCCTCCTACAATGAGCAGTTCTTC
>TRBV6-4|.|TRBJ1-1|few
CASSDSGQRAFF
TGTGCCAGCAGTGACTCCGGGCAGAGAGCTTTCTTT
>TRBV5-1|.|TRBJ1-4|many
CASSGGDANLGEKLFF
TGCGCCAGCAGCGGCGGAGACGCCAATCTCGGTGAAAAACTGTTTTTT
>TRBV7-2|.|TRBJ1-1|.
CASSSAGPLNTEAFF
TGTGCCAGCAGCTCTGCGGGACCCTTGAACACTGAAGCTTTCTTT
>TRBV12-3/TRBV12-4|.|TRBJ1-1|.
CASSLPFEGYGELYF
TGTGCCAGCAGTTTACCGTTCGAGGGTTACGGGGAGCTGTATTTT
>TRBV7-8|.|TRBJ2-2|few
CASSFTGSGELFF
TGTGCCAGCAGCTTCACAGGCTCCGGGGAGCTGTTTTTT
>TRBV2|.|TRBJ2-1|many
CASSGGSSSYNEQFF
TGTGCCAGCAGTGGGGGTTCCAGCTCCTACAATGAGCAGTTCTTC
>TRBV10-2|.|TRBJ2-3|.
CASSERAGESSDTQYF
TGCGCCAGCAGTGAAAGAGCAGGGGAGTCCTCGGATACGCAGTATTTT
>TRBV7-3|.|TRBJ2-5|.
CASSIQGSETQYF
TGTGCCAGCAGCATACAGGGTTCGGAGACCCAGTACTTC
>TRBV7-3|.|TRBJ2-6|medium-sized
CASSLMGRSGANVLTF
TGTGCCAGCAGCTTAATGGGCCGCTCTGGGGCCAACGTCCTGACTTTC
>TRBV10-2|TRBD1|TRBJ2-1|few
CASWTGPYNEQFF
TGCGCCAGCTGGACAGGCCCCTACAATGAGCAGTTCTTC
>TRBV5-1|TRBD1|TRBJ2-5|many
CASSLVGTDHQETQYF
TGCGCCAGCAGCTTGGTAGGGACAGATCACCAAGAGACCCAGTACTTC
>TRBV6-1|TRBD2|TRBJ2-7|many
CASSQGLAGAYEQYF
TGTGCCAGCAGTCAGGGACTAGCGGGAGCGTACGAGCAGTACTTC
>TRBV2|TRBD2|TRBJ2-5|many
CASKRLADQETQYF
TGTGCCAGCAAAAGACTAGCGGACCAAGAGACCCAGTACTTC
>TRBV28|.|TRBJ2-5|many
CASSLWRYNEQYF
TGTGCCAGCAGTTTATGGAGATACAATGAGCAGTACTTC
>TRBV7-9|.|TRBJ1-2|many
CASSFGDMGGYTF
TGTGCCAGCAGCTTTGGCGACATGGGCGGCTACACCTTC
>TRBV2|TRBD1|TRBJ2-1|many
CASSLTGVANEQFF
TGTGCCAGCAGTTTGACAGGGGTGGCCAATGAGCAGTTCTTC
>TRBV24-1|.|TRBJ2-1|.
CATPPGANEQFF
TGTGCCACCCCCCCAGGGGCCAATGAGCAGTTCTTC
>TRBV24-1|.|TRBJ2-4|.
CATSDWSQTGELYF
TGTGCCACCAGTGATTGGAGTCAGACCGGGGAGCTGTACTTC
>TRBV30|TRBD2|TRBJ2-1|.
CAWSGGSGNHNEQFF
TGTGCCTGGAGTGGCGGTAGCGGGAACCACAATGAGCAGTTCTTC
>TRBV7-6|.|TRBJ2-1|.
CASSLRRNNEQFF
TGTGCTAGCAGCTTACGTCGAAACAATGAGCAGTTCTTC
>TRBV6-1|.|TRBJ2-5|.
CATVERETQYF
TGTGCCACCGTAGAAAGGGAGACCCAGTACTTC
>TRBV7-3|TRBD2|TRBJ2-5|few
CASSEGGLAKTQYF
TGTGCCAGCAGCGAAGGGGGACTAGCGAAGACCCAGTACTTC
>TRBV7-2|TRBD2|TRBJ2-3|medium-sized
CASSLAGRTDTQYF
TGTGCCAGCAGCCTAGCGGGTCGCACAGATACGCAGTATTTT